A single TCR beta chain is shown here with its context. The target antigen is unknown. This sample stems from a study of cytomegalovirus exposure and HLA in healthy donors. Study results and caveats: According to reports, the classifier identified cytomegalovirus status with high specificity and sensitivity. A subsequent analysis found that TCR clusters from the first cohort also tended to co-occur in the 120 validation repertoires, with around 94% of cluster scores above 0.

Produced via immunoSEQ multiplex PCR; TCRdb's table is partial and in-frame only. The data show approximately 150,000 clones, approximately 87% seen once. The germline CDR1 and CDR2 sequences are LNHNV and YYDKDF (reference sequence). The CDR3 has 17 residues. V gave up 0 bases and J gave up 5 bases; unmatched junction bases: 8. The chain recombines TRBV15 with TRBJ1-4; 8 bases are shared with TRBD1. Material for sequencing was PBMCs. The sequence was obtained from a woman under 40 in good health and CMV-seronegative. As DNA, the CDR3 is TGTGCCACCAGCAGAGATAGGGGGACAGGAGGGAATGAAAAACTGTTTTTT. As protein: CATSRDRGTGGNEKLFF.